Shown below are 19 T cell receptor beta chains from a single sample sequenced in a study of CD8+ T cells in alopecia areata. The sequencing template was cDNA reverse transcribed from extracted RNA. Assay: immunoSEQ multiplex PCR; the TCRdb copy retains only in-frame clones and omits some. The sample contains under 150,000 clones, about three fifths of which appear only once. Sequenced input: CD8+ T cells sorted from blood. The receptors were sampled from a human donor in good health.

This chain joins TRBV29-1 and TRBJ1-2, with 12 positions matching TRBD1. This CDR3 is built from 12 residues. V lost 7 bases and J lost 8; bases outside the gene matches: 5. Germline V lookup: CDR1 SQVTM, CDR2 ANQGSEA. The CDR3 here is CSAGTGGEGYTF. The CDR3 bases are TGCAGCGCCGGGACAGGGGGCGAAGGCTACACCTTC.

J is TRBJ2-7 and V is TRBV10-3; the match to TRBD1 covers 9 bases. The CDR3 length is 14 residues. V trimming: 6 bases; J trimming: 7 bases; junction bases outside the gene matches: 10. Germline V gives CDR1 ENHRY, CDR2 SYGVKD. DNA of the CDR3: TGTGCCATCAGAGGGGACAGGGCGGTCTATGAGCAGTACTTC. Encoded protein: CAIRGDRAVYEQYF.

This chain uses TRBV25-1 with TRBJ1-5; D unclear. The CDR3 is 13 residues long. Trimming removed 4 bases from V and 4 bases from J, with 8 bases in between. Germline V gene data show CDR1 as MGHDK and CDR2 as SYGVNS. The CDR3 spells CASSVGSNQPQHF. CDR3 sequence (DNA): TGTGCCAGCAGTGTCGGGAGTAATCAGCCCCAGCATTTT.

A few counts support this clone. The V and J genes are TRBV29-1 and TRBJ2-1, with 10 bases that match TRBD2. Germline values: CDR1 SQVTM, CDR2 ANQGSEA. V lost 6 bases and J lost 1; bases outside the gene matches: 3. This CDR3 contains 14 residues. CDR3 nucleotides: TGCAGCGTCAATAGCGGGAGGTCCTACAATGAGCAGTTCTTC. This gives the protein CSVNSGRSYNEQFF.

The genes are TRBV27 and TRBJ2-7; perhaps TRBD2 as D (6 bases). V was pared by 4 bases and J by 5 bases, with 12 bases between. Germline CDR1 reads MNHEY; CDR2 reads SMNVEV (reference sequence). CDR3 length: 13 amino acids. CDR3 loop: CASSSPGVHEQYF. The CDR3 region has the DNA TGTGCCAGCAGTTCCCCGGGAGTGCACGAGCAGTACTTC.

The chain carries TRBV5-4 and TRBJ2-7; 8 positions match TRBD2. This CDR3 comprises 13 residues. The germline V gene encodes CDR1 SGHNT and CDR2 YYREEE (reference sequence). V shed 2 bases and J 6 bases; nucleotides not matched to a gene: 4. This CDR3 reads CASSFGTSREQYF. CDR3 DNA: TGTGCCAGCAGCTTTGGGACTAGTCGCGAGCAGTACTTC.

This clone was observed a handful of times. Other DNA sequences from this sample encode an identical CDR3 as well. The genes are TRBV29-1 and TRBJ2-2, with D hard to call. Germline CDR1 is SQVTM and CDR2 is ANQGSEA. The ends were cut back, 0 bases at V and 6 bases at J, with 5 bases in the middle. The CDR3 is 12 amino acids. CDR3 coding DNA: TGCAGCGTTGAAGATCCTCCCGGGGAGCTGTTTTTT. The encoded protein is CSVEDPPGELFF.

The chain couples TRBV6-1 to TRBJ1-1; D may be TRBD1 (6 bases). Germline V gene sequence: CDR1 MNHNS, CDR2 SASEGT. Trimming shortened V by 2 bases and J by 0 bases, and 13 bases separated the two germline ends. The CDR3 runs 16 residues. The DNA for the CDR3 is TGTGCCAGCAGTGAATCGCCGGGACACTTGAACACTGAAGCTTTCTTT. It specifies CASSESPGHLNTEAFF.

This clone was counted a few times. This rearrangement joins TRBV30 to TRBJ2-3; 7 bases map to TRBD2. The CDR3 has 12 residues. With 8 bases clipped from V and 5 bases from J, the junction kept 7 bases outside the gene matches. Germline CDR1 is GTSNPN and CDR2 is SVGIG (reference sequence). The CDR3: CAAREVGDTQYF. The CDR3 region has the DNA TGTGCCGCTCGGGAGGTGGGAGATACGCAGTATTTT. The full variable domain, with the rest looked up from reference TRBV30 and TRBJ2-3, is SQTIHQWPATLVQPVGSPLSLECTVEGTSNPNLYWYRQAAGRGLQLLFYSVGIGQISSEVPQNLSASRPQDRQFILSSKKLLLSDSGFYLCAAREVGDTQYFGPGTRLTVL.

The chain links TRBV7-9 to TRBJ2-7; 7 bases align to TRBD1. The CDR3 has 15 residues. The V and J ends lost 5 bases and 3 bases, in that order; junction bases with no gene match: 10. Germline assignment: CDR1 SEHNR and CDR2 FQNEAQ (reference sequence). CDR3 amino acids: CASSRDRDPLYEQYF. The CDR3 DNA follows: TGTGCCAGCAGCCGTGACAGGGATCCCCTCTACGAGCAGTACTTC. The complete variable domain, with remaining parts taken from reference TRBV7-9 and TRBJ2-7, reads DTGVSQNPRHKITKRGQNVTFRCDPISEHNRLYWYRQTLGQGPEFLTYFQNEAQLEKSRLLSDRFSAERPKGSFSTLEIQRTEQGDSAMYLCASSRDRDPLYEQYFGPGTRLTVT.

This clone was seen only a few times. The J gene is TRBJ2-6, the V gene TRBV29-1, with D tentatively TRBD1 (6 bases). Germline assignment: CDR1 SQVTM and CDR2 ANQGSEA. Trimming took 0 bases from V and 0 from J, leaving 15 bases between them. The CDR3 extends over 18 amino acids. CDR3 nucleotide sequence: TGCAGCGTTGAAGATAATTCAGGGGCGGCCTCTGGGGCCAACGTCCTGACTTTC. Residues: CSVEDNSGAASGANVLTF.

This chain joins TRBV6-5 and TRBJ2-1, with 7 bases identical to TRBD2. The trim removed 0 bases at V and 4 bases at J, leaving 6 bases unmatched. The CDR3 is made up of 16 amino acids. Germline-derived CDR1 and CDR2 are MNHEY and SVGAGI. CDR3: CASSYSGTNIYNEQFF. CDR3 in DNA: TGTGCCAGCAGTTACTCCGGGACTAACATTTACAATGAGCAGTTCTTC.

This clone was picked up a small number of times. The rearrangement joins TRBV29-1 to TRBJ2-1, with D maybe TRBD1 (6 bases). CDR3 size: 15 residues. Germline assignment: CDR1 SQVTM and CDR2 ANQGSEA. V lost 1 base, J lost 0 bases, and 10 bases lay in between. This CDR3 is CSVEGEDSSYNEQFF. The DNA of the CDR3 is TGCAGCGTTGAAGGAGAGGACAGCTCCTACAATGAGCAGTTCTTC.

This sequence joins TRBV19 and TRBJ2-7; D might be TRBD2 (5 bases). The CDR3 extends over 13 amino acids. Per germline, CDR1 LNHDA and CDR2 SQIVND (reference sequence). The ends were cut back, 7 bases at V and 1 base at J, with 11 bases in the middle. Written as DNA, the CDR3 is TGTGCCAGTAATGGACGGGATTCCTACGAGCAGTACTTC. Its translation is CASNGRDSYEQYF. The whole variable domain, remainder taken from reference TRBV19 and TRBJ2-7, is DGGITQSPKYLFRKEGQNVTLSCEQNLNHDAMYWYRQDPGQGLRLIYYSQIVNDFQKGDIAEGYSVSREKKESFPLTVTSAQKNPTAFYLCASNGRDSYEQYFGPGTRLTVT.

V is TRBV14 and J is TRBJ1-1; TRBD1 aligns across 7 bases. Germline values: CDR1 SGHDN, CDR2 FVKESK. CDR3 length equals 16 residues. V shed 0 bases and J 2 bases; nucleotides not matched to a gene: 6. DNA for the CDR3: TGTGCCAGCAGCCAAGAATTGAGGGGGCGAAACACTGAAGCTTTCTTT. Its protein product is CASSQELRGRNTEAFF.

The sample holds a few counts of this clone. The rearrangement joins TRBV15 to TRBJ2-3; no clear D. The germline V gene encodes CDR1 LNHNV and CDR2 YYDKDF (reference sequence). V was pared by 3 bases and J by 4 bases, with 14 bases between. This CDR3 is 15 amino acids long. The CDR3 DNA follows: TGTGCCACCAGCAGGACGGTGGATATGGCAGATACGCAGTATTTT. Protein product: CATSRTVDMADTQYF.

As to this clone: A read error is possible here, since a much larger clone lies one base away. The V and J genes are TRBV27 and TRBJ2-1, with TRBD2 identical over 13 bases. Germline V gene sequence: CDR1 MNHEY, CDR2 SMNVEV (reference sequence). The CDR3 contains 15 residues. Unmatched junction bases numbered 3, after V lost 5 bases and J lost 5 bases. For the CDR3, the DNA is TGTGCCAGCAGTGACGGGACTAGCGGGAACAATGAGCAGTTCTTC. It encodes CASSDGTSGNNEQFF.

The V call is TRBV21-1, the J call TRBJ2-5; the table's D gene call, TRBD1, was not cross checked with the DNA. TRBV21-1 is an annotated pseudogene. This CDR3 contains 13 residues. The CDR3 loop is CASSKGTGETQYF. CDR3 in DNA: TGTGCCAGCAGCAAAGGGACAGGGGAGACCCAGTACTTC.

The table lists this clone with a few counts. The chain is built from TRBV19 and TRBJ1-1; D gene uncertain. In germline, CDR1 is LNHDA, CDR2 SQIVND (reference sequence). The ends were cut back, 1 base at V and 8 bases at J, with 5 bases in the middle. This CDR3 contains 11 residues. The CDR3 region is CASSIAEEAFF. Written as DNA, the CDR3 is TGTGCCAGTAGTATAGCCGAGGAAGCTTTCTTT.